The clone carrying this TCR beta chain has at least ten counts. If no ophthalmopathy progression occurred within 18 months, Graves' hyperthyroidism was stable. Patients aged 18 to 65 had newly diagnosed hyperthyroidism of under 2 months' duration. Patients having uncontrolled infection, another autoimmune disease, pregnancy or lactation were not included. Each diagnosis was grounded in clinical symptoms, serum thyroxine and TRAb, thyroid ultrasound, and orbital computed tomography. This entry comes from a study of T cells in Graves' hyperthyroidism and ophthalmopathy. What was amplified from RNA transcripts were TCR beta CDR3 regions. Primed by the HTBI set, a first-round RT-PCR was run on the TCR CDR3. TCRdb used MiXCR to reprocess the multiplex PCR reads, holding one entry per CDR3 protein. Here the sample spans around 690,000 distinct CDR3 sequences, approximately 15% being singletons. CDR3 length: 17 residues. Trimming removed 2 bases at V and 3 bases at J, with 19 bases between.

The chain recombines TRBV12-3 or TRBV12-4 with TRBJ1-1, with D possibly being TRBD1 (6 bases). Sequencing was performed on blood. This sequence originates from a man aged 45 to 65 with Graves' hyperthyroidism. CDR3: CASSLIKEQGTDTEAFF. DNA for the CDR3: TGTGCCAGCAGTTTAATCAAGGAACAGGGTACGGACACTGAAGCTTTCTTT.